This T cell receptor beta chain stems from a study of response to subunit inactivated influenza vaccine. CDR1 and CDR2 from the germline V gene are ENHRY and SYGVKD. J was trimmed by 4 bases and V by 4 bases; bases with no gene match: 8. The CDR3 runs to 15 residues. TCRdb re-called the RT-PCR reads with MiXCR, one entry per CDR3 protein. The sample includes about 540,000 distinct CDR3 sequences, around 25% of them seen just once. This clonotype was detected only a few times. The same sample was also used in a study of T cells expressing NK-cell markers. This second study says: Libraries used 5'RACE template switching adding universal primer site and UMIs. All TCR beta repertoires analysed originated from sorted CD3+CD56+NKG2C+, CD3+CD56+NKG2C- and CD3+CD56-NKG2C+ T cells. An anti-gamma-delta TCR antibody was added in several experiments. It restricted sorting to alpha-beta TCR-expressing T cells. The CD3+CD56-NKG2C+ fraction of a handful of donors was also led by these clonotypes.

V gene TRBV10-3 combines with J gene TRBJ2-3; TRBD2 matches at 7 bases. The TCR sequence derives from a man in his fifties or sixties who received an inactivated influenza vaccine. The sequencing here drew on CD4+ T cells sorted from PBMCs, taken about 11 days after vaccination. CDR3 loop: CAISAGGSLADTQYF. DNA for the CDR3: TGTGCCATCAGTGCGGGCGGGAGCTTGGCAGATACGCAGTATTTT.